The 9 T cell receptor beta chains below all came from one sample that was sequenced in a study of T cell clonality in common variable immunodeficiency. This table comes from immunoSEQ multiplex PCR, and its TCRdb copy is limited to in-frame clones, with some not included. This sample has some 60,000 clones, each found more than once. Input material: peripheral blood mononuclear cells. The origin of the receptors is a person aged 18-70 years in good health.

There are many counts of this clone. The read finishes 3 residues shy of the CDR3 end, and the germline J gene is used to complete it. This rearrangement joins TRBV7-2 to TRBJ2-1, with 7 bases lining up with TRBD1. The V segment lost 5 bases and the J segment 3 bases; nucleotides outside the gene matches: 7. The CDR3 is 15 residues long. Germline V CDR1 and CDR2: SGHTA, FQGNSA. The part of the CDR3 DNA that was read is TGTGCCAGCAGCCCCGGCCGGGACAGCTACAATGAG. It codes for CASSPGRDSYNE. The CDR3, in full, reads CASSPGRDSYNEQFF.

As concerns this clone: The read ends 3 residues before the CDR3 terminus; that terminus is restored from the germline J gene. The chain combines TRBV2 with TRBJ2-7; 10 bases align to TRBD2. The V and J ends lost 6 bases and 2 bases, in that order; junction bases with no gene match: 7. Germline V CDR1 and CDR2: SNHLY, FYNNEI. This CDR3 contains 15 residues. The sequenced part of the CDR3 DNA is TGTGCCAGCAGACCAGGACTAGCGGTCACCTACGAG. Residues: CASRPGLAVTYE. The whole CDR3 is CASRPGLAVTYEQYF.

In its sample, this clone was seen many times. Read data end 3 residues before the CDR3 end; the end is taken from the germline J gene. The J gene is TRBJ1-3, the V gene TRBV13; no definite D call. The CDR3 contains 17 residues. Trimming removed 0 bases from V and 2 bases from J, with 14 bases in between. Germline assignment: CDR1 PRHDT and CDR2 FYEKMQ (reference sequence). The DNA read from the CDR3 is TGTGCCAGCAGCTTAGGGGGTTATACTGGGCCTGGAAACACC. Its translation: CASSLGGYTGPGNT. From start to end, the CDR3 is CASSLGGYTGPGNTIYF.

In this sample, this clone turned up a few times. Coverage ceases 3 residues before the CDR3 finishes, and the germline J gene fills in the end. The rearrangement uses TRBV5-1 and TRBJ2-7, with 11 bases matching TRBD2. This CDR3 has 15 amino acids. Germline CDR1 reads SGHRS; CDR2 reads YFSETQ. V was pared by 2 bases and J by 4 bases, with 5 bases of the junction left unmatched. The sequenced CDR3 bases are TGCGCCAGCAGCTTACTAGCGGGAGATGGGTACGAG. Residues: CASSLLAGDGYE. The whole CDR3 region reads CASSLLAGDGYEQYF.

This clone was recorded at least ten times. A junction end diverges from the germline sequence, so it may reflect a read error. The CDR3 is cut off 3 residues early in the read; its end comes from the germline J gene. This chain uses TRBV7-7 with TRBJ2-5, with a tentative D call TRBD1 (6 bases). From germline, CDR1 is SSHAT and CDR2 FNYEAQ (reference sequence). The CDR3 is 14 amino acids. The CDR3 loop reads CASSKDRHQETQYF. Incomplete CDR3 DNA: TGTGCTAGCAGCAAAGACAGGCACCAAGAGACC.

This clone has at least ten counts. The CDR3 end lies 3 residues beyond the end of the read and is filled in from the germline J gene. This chain connects TRBV20-1 to TRBJ2-2; 9 bases agree with TRBD2. There are 15 residues in the CDR3. In germline, CDR1 is DFQATT, CDR2 SNEGSKA (reference sequence). The J segment lost 2 bases and the V segment lost 2 bases, leaving 3 bases of the junction unmatched. The sequenced CDR3 bases are TGCAGTGCTAGAACGACTAGCGGAAACACCGGGGAG. Its protein is CSARTTSGNTGE. The CDR3 as a whole reads CSARTTSGNTGELFF.

This clone was counted ten times or more. With the read ending 3 residues before the CDR3 end, the germline J gene is used to fill in that end. The V call is TRBV4-1, the J call TRBJ1-2; possibly TRBD1 for D (6 bases). Germline assignment: CDR1 MGHRA and CDR2 YSYEKL. The CDR3 runs to 18 residues. The DNA read from the CDR3 is TGCGCCAGCAGCCAAGAGGGCCCTATCAGGGGAAGATTAAAGGGC. Translated, it gives CASSQEGPIRGRLKG. The CDR3 as a whole reads CASSQEGPIRGRLKGYTF.

This clone was seen ten or more times. The read is 3 residues too short to cover the CDR3 end, so that end is filled in from the germline J gene. V usage is TRBV2 and J usage is TRBJ1-1; D remains ambiguous. This CDR3 region has 12 residues. In germline, CDR1 is SNHLY, CDR2 FYNNEI. V was pared by 8 bases and J by 4 bases, with 11 bases between. CDR3 protein: CASFSPATEAFF. The covered CDR3 bases are TGTGCCAGCTTCAGTCCCGCCACTGAA.

This clone was picked up many times. The read ends 3 residues early relative to the CDR3; the germline J gene fills the gap. The chain links TRBV20-1 to TRBJ1-3; a possible D gene is TRBD1 (5 bases). Germline V gene data show CDR1 as DFQATT and CDR2 as SNEGSKA (reference sequence). This CDR3 is 15 amino acids long. The V end lost 0 bases, the J end lost 1 base, and 10 bases lay between the germline ends. The sequenced part of the CDR3 DNA is TGCAGTGCTAGAGACCACAGGAGATCTGGAAACACC. It is translated as CSARDHRRSGNT. The whole CDR3 protein reads CSARDHRRSGNTIYF.